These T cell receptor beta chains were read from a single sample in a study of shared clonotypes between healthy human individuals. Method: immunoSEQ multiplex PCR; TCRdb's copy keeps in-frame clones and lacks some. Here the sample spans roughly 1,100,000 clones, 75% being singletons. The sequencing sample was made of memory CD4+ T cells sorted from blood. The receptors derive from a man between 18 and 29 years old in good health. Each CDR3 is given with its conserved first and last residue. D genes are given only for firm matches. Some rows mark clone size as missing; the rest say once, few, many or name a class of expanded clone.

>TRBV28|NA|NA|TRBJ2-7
CASSLVRIPYF
TGTGCCAGCAGTTTAGTCCGGATTCCGTACTTC
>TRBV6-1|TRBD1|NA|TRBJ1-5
CASVPGQFDQPQHF
TGTGCCAGCGTTCCGGGACAGTTTGATCAGCCCCAGCATTTT
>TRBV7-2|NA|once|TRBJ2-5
CASSGGPRYQETQYF
TGTGCCAGCAGCGGCGGGCCGAGGTACCAAGAGACCCAGTACTTC
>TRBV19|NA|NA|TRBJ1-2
CASRAREGVDGYTF
TGTGCCAGTAGGGCCAGAGAGGGCGTCGATGGCTACACCTTC
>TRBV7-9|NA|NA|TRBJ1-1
CASSFSTGIMNTEAFF
TGTGCCAGCAGCTTTTCAACGGGAATCATGAACACTGAAGCTTTCTTT
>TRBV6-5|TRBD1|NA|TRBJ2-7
CASSRFRDSSYEQYF
TGTGCCAGCAGTCGGTTCCGGGACAGCTCCTACGAGCAGTACTTC
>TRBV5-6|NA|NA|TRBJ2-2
CASSLEVGNGELFF
TGTGCCAGCAGCTTGGAAGTGGGGAACGGGGAGCTGTTTTTT
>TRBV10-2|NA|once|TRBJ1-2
CASWDITNYGYTF
TGCGCCAGCTGGGACATAACTAACTATGGCTACACCTTC
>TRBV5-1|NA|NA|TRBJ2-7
CASSSLPGLSYEQYF
TGCGCCAGCAGCTCATTGCCGGGGTTGTCCTACGAGCAGTACTTC
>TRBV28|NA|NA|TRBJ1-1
CASSFRARAFF
TGTGCCAGCAGTTTCCGGGCGCGAGCTTTCTTT
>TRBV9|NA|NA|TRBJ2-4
CASSVGDPKNIQYF
TGTGCCAGCAGCGTAGGAGACCCCAAAAACATTCAGTACTTC
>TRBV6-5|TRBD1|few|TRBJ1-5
CASSSGTGSQPQHF
TGTGCCAGCAGCTCTGGGACAGGGAGTCAGCCCCAGCATTTT
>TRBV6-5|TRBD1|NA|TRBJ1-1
CASSYQGASTEAFF
TGTGCCAGCAGTTACCAGGGGGCGAGCACTGAAGCTTTCTTT
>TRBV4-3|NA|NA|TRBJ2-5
CASSQVIWETQYF
TGCGCCAGCAGCCAAGTCATTTGGGAGACCCAGTACTTC
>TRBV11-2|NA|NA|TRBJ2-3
CASSLALDPRDTQYF
TGTGCCAGCAGCTTAGCATTAGACCCAAGAGATACGCAGTATTTT
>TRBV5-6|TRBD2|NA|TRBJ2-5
CASSPGLAGALGETQYF
TGTGCCAGCAGCCCCGGACTAGCGGGAGCATTGGGAGAGACCCAGTACTTC
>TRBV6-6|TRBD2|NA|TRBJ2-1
CASSYQGGRDNEQFF
TGTGCCAGCAGTTACCAGGGCGGGAGGGACAATGAGCAGTTCTTC
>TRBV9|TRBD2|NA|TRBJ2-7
CASSPQAGGSSYEQYF
TGTGCCAGCAGCCCTCAAGCGGGAGGGAGCTCCTACGAGCAGTACTTC
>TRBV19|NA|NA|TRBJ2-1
CASRRSGGTGDEQFF
TGTGCCAGTAGACGATCCGGGGGCACAGGGGATGAGCAGTTCTTC
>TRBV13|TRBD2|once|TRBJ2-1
CASSPRTSGGAYEQFF
TGTGCCAGCAGCCCGAGGACTAGCGGGGGGGCATATGAGCAGTTCTTC
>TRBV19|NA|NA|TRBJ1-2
CASSRATGYHYGYTF
TGTGCCAGTAGCCGAGCGACAGGTTACCATTATGGCTACACCTTC
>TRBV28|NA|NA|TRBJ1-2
CATLDKRLYGYTF
TGTGCCACCCTAGACAAACGGCTCTATGGCTACACCTTC
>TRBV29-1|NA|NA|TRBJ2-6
CSVRTGSGANVLTF
TGCAGCGTCCGGACGGGCTCTGGGGCCAACGTCCTGACTTTC
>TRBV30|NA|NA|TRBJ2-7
CAWRFMGLQGLYEQYF
TGTGCCTGGAGATTTATGGGACTACAGGGCCTCTACGAGCAGTACTTC
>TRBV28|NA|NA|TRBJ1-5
CASSLPGPAVQPQHF
TGTGCCAGCAGTCTCCCGGGACCCGCGGTCCAGCCCCAGCATTTT
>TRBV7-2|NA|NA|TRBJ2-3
CASSLGLSGTDTQYF
TGTGCCAGCAGCTTAGGGCTATCTGGCACAGATACGCAGTATTTT
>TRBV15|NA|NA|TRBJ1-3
CATSPWAGNTIYF
TGTGCCACCAGCCCGTGGGCTGGAAACACCATATATTTT
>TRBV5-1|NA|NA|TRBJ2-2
CASSPTTVTTGELFF
TGCGCCAGCAGCCCTACGACAGTCACCACCGGGGAGCTGTTTTTT
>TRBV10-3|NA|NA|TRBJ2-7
CAISEIHYEQYF
TGTGCCATCAGTGAGATCCACTACGAGCAGTACTTC
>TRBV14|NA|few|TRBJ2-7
CASSQLIGYEQYF
TGTGCCAGCAGCCAATTAATCGGGTACGAGCAGTACTTC
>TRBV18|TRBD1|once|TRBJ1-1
CASSRSGGARTEAFF
TGTGCCAGCTCAAGATCAGGGGGCGCAAGAACTGAAGCTTTCTTT
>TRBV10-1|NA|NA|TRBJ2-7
CASSRDLGSYEQYF
TGCGCCAGCAGCCGGGACCTCGGGTCCTACGAGCAGTACTTC
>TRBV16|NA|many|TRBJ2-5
CASSQSLAPQETQYF
TGTGCCAGCAGCCAATCTCTGGCTCCCCAAGAGACCCAGTACTTC
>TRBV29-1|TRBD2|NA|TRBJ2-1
CSYGGGRSGRDNEQFF
TGCAGCTATGGGGGAGGGCGGAGCGGGAGAGACAATGAGCAGTTCTTC
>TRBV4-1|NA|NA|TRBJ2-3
CASSQDSTTDTQYF
TGCGCCAGCAGCCAAGATTCAACCACAGATACGCAGTATTTT
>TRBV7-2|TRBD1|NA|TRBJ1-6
CASSSTGRDNSPLHF
TGTGCCAGCAGCTCGACAGGGAGGGATAATTCACCCCTCCACTTT
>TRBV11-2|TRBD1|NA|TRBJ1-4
CASTVDRGGEKLFF
TGTGCCAGCACCGTTGACAGGGGAGGAGAAAAACTGTTTTTT
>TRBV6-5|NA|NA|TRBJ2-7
CATSSPSTYEQYF
TGTGCCACATCTAGCCCATCTACCTACGAGCAGTACTTC
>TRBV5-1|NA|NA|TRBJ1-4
CASSLGGHSTNEKLFF
TGCGCCAGCAGCTTGGGCGGGCACTCAACTAATGAAAAACTGTTTTTT
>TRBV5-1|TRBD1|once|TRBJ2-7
CASSLGTEVYEQYF
TGCGCCAGCAGCTTAGGGACAGAGGTTTACGAGCAGTACTTC
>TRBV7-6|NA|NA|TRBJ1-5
CASSLVVGEPQHF
TGTGCCAGCAGCTTAGTCGTGGGGGAGCCCCAGCATTTT
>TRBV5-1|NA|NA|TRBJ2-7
CASSKDAYYEQYF
TGCGCCAGCAGCAAGGACGCTTACTACGAGCAGTACTTC
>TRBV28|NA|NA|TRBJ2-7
CASVDRQGGSYEQYF
TGTGCCAGTGTGGATCGGCAGGGGGGCTCCTACGAGCAGTACTTC
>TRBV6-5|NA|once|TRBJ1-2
CASSAQPGGGGYTF
TGTGCCAGCAGTGCCCAACCGGGGGGAGGGGGCTACACCTTC
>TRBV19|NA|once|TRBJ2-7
CASSTSRSRLINEQYF
TGTGCCAGTAGTACCTCTCGGAGCAGGCTTATCAACGAGCAGTACTTC
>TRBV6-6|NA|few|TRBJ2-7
CASKQGPYEQYF
TGTGCCAGCAAGCAGGGTCCCTACGAGCAGTACTTC
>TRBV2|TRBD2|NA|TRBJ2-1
CASSQLLAGVIDEQFF
TGTGCCAGCAGTCAATTACTAGCGGGAGTTATAGATGAGCAGTTCTTC
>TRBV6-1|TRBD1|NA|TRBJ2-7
CASNTPGQGYEQYF
TGTGCCAGCAACACGCCGGGACAGGGGTACGAGCAGTACTTC
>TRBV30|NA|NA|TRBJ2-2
CAWSVRDTGELFF
TGTGCCTGGAGTGTGAGGGACACCGGGGAGCTGTTTTTT
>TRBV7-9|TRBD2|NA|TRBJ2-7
CASSRGTSGTYEQYF
TGTGCCAGCAGCCGCGGGACTAGCGGAACCTACGAGCAGTACTTC
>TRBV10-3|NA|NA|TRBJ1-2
CAISESVWQGYTF
TGTGCCATCAGTGAGTCGGTCTGGCAAGGCTACACCTTC
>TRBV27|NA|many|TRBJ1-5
CASSKTADSNQPQHF
TGTGCCAGCAGTAAGACGGCTGATAGCAATCAGCCCCAGCATTTT
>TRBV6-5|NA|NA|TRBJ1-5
CASSYSGDNQPQHF
TGTGCCAGCAGTTATTCAGGGGATAATCAGCCCCAGCATTTT
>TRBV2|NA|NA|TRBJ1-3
CASSELGRRKGDTIYF
TGTGCCAGCAGTGAATTGGGCCGAAGAAAAGGGGACACCATATATTTT
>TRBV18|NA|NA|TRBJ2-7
CASSPDRSSYEQYF
TGTGCCAGCTCACCAGACAGGAGCTCCTACGAGCAGTACTTC
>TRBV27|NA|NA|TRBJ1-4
CASSLYGGRSNEKLFF
TGTGCCAGCAGTTTATATGGGGGACGTTCTAATGAAAAACTGTTTTTT
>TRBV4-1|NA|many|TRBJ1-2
CASSQEEDRSNYGYTF
TGCGCCAGCAGCCAAGAGGAAGACAGGAGCAACTATGGCTACACCTTC
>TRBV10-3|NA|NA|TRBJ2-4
CAISEGRAKNIQYF
TGTGCCATCAGTGAAGGCAGGGCCAAAAACATTCAGTACTTC
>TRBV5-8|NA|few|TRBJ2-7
CASSLYGPYEQYF
TGTGCCAGCAGCTTGTACGGTCCCTACGAGCAGTACTTC